Below, 5 T cell receptor beta chains from the same sample are listed, as sequenced in a study of T-cell reconstitution after alpha-beta-depleted transplantation in children. During its preparation, the TCRbeta library received unique molecular identifiers. TCRdb processed the PCR reads anew with MiXCR; each CDR3 protein has one entry. The table records roughly 6,500 distinct CDR3 sequences, roughly 10% of them present only once. This specimen was PBMCs, mostly from graft donor cells, taken 180 days after TCRalphabeta/CD19-depleted stem cell transplant. The receptor set was obtained from a child in the first two years of life who had a stem cell transplant for acute myeloid leukemia, so the T cells may come from the graft donor.

This clonotype is termed medium-sized (0.01 to 0.1%). This CDR3 is CASSSPGTGMNTEAFF. The CDR3 DNA reads as TGTGCCAGCAGTTCCCCCGGGACAGGGATGAACACTGAAGCTTTCTTT. The V call is TRBV6-2 or TRBV6-3, the J call TRBJ1-1; 9 bases map to TRBD1. CDR1 is MNHEY and CDR2 is SVGEGT in the germline V gene. CDR3 length: 16 amino acids. V was pared by 4 bases and J by 0 bases, with 6 bases of the junction left unmatched.

Sample share makes this clonotype medium-sized. V is TRBV29-1 and J is TRBJ1-1; 7 bases are shared with TRBD1. Losses at the gene ends were 8 bases for V and 0 bases for J; bases not matched to a gene: 6. Looked up from germline, CDR1 is SQVTM and CDR2 is ANQGSEA. The CDR3 covers 13 residues. The CDR3 DNA reads as TGCAGCTTCAGACAGGGAATGAACACTGAAGCTTTCTTT. It codes for CSFRQGMNTEAFF.

This clonotype was counted ten times or more. J is TRBJ2-6 and V is TRBV28, with D unresolved. This CDR3 has 17 residues. The germline CDR1 and CDR2 sequences are MDHEN and SYDVKM. Trimming took 5 bases from V and 0 from J, leaving 14 bases between them. CDR3 nucleotides: TGTGCCAGCAGTCGGATCGTCTCCTCCTCTGGGGCCAACGTCCTGACTTTC. Translated: CASSRIVSSSGANVLTF.

This clonotype was recorded at least ten times. The rearrangement uses TRBV5-1 and TRBJ1-2; 7 bases line up with TRBD1. The CDR3 totals 15 residues. Germline V gene sequence: CDR1 SGHRS, CDR2 YFSETQ. J lost 8 bases, V lost 4 bases, and 14 bases had no gene match. CDR3 loop: CASSPGQAVARGYTF. DNA of the CDR3: TGCGCCAGCAGCCCCGGACAGGCGGTCGCCAGGGGCTACACCTTC.

There are many counts of this clonotype. The chain combines TRBV4-2 with TRBJ1-4; D gene ambiguous. The V gene lost 1 base and the J gene lost 8 bases, with 11 bases spanning the gap. Germline V CDR1 and CDR2: LGHNA, YNFKEQ. There are 14 residues in the CDR3. The CDR3 here is CASSQGALQEKLFF. In DNA form, the CDR3 reads TGTGCCAGCAGCCAAGGAGCCTTGCAAGAAAAACTGTTTTTT.